A selection of T cell receptor beta chains follows, all from one sample in a study of T-cell reconstitution after alpha-beta-depleted transplantation in children. From the PCR reads, TCRdb called clonotypes with MiXCR, one entry per CDR3 protein. The repertoire holds 500,000 to 750,000 distinct CDR3 sequences, 27% seen once, with around 36% in the top ten. The material sequenced was PBMCs, taken before TCRalphabeta/CD19-depleted stem cell transplant. These receptors came from a boy younger than two with Wiskott-Aldrich syndrome, due to receive a stem cell transplant. The CDR3 runs from the conserved cysteine through the conserved F or W. Fields, in order: CDR3 DNA, CDR3 protein, J gene, V gene, clone size, D gene. A D gene is named only where the DNA matches it firmly. Clone size is stated in some rows and not others, as once, few, many or a class when expanded.

TGTGCCAGCACCACCCCAACCCTAGCGGGAGTAAGTAGAGAGCAGTACTTC CASTTPTLAGVSREQYF TRBJ2-7 TRBV6-2/TRBV6-3 few TRBD2
TGTGCCAGCAGCTTATTCTCGGGGTTATCCTACGAGCAGTACTTC CASSLFSGLSYEQYF TRBJ2-7 TRBV11-2 . .
TGCAGCGGAGGGACCGCAACGAACACCGGGGAGCTGTTTTTT CSGGTATNTGELFF TRBJ2-2 TRBV29-1 few .
TGTGCCACCAGTGGGACAGGACCTAATGAAAAACTGTTTTTT CATSGTGPNEKLFF TRBJ1-4 TRBV24-1 . TRBD1
TGCAGTGCTGTGTTAGGGACAGAAGCTAACTATGGCTACACCTTC CSAVLGTEANYGYTF TRBJ1-2 TRBV20-1 few TRBD1
TGCAGTGCCCCCCCTGGGGGAAATACAGAGACCCAGTACTTC CSAPPGGNTETQYF TRBJ2-5 TRBV20-1 . .
TGTGCCACCAGCAGAGATGGGGCAGACACAGATACGCAGTATTTT CATSRDGADTDTQYF TRBJ2-3 TRBV15 once .
TGTGCCAGCAGCTTGCAGCGGGAGGGCCTACAGTACTTC CASSLQREGLQYF TRBJ2-7 TRBV11-2 . TRBD2
TGCAGTGCTAGAGCTCCCGGGAGGACTAGCACAGATACGCAGTATTTT CSARAPGRTSTDTQYF TRBJ2-3 TRBV20-1 . TRBD2
TGTGCCAGCAGCCCCCGGCGGGACAGGGGTCATGAGCAGTTCTTC CASSPRRDRGHEQFF TRBJ2-1 TRBV14 . TRBD1
TGCGCCAGCAGCCAAACAGGGCCTAGCACAGATACGCAGTATTTT CASSQTGPSTDTQYF TRBJ2-3 TRBV4-1 few .
TGCAGTGCCAATAAACATGCGGGAGTGGGTGATACGCAGTATTTT CSANKHAGVGDTQYF TRBJ2-3 TRBV20-1 few TRBD2
TGTGCCAGCAGCTTACGGTCCAGCGGGAGGGGGGGAACCACCGGGGAGCTGTTTTTT CASSLRSSGRGGTTGELFF TRBJ2-2 TRBV11-2 . TRBD2
TGTGCCAGCAGTATCACGGGACAGGGCGGGGAGACCCAGTACTTC CASSITGQGGETQYF TRBJ2-5 TRBV12-3/TRBV12-4 . TRBD1
TGCGCCAGCAGCCTTTACTTTGGACAGGGGCTGTCAAACACCATATATTTT CASSLYFGQGLSNTIYF TRBJ1-3 TRBV5-1 . TRBD1
TGTGCCAGCAGCCCAGGGGGCTTCCCCGAGCAGTTCTTC CASSPGGFPEQFF TRBJ2-1 TRBV7-2 . TRBD1
TGTGCCAGCAGCGGAGGGCGGGAAGGTGAGCAGTTCTTC CASSGGREGEQFF TRBJ2-1 TRBV7-3 few .
TGTGCCAGCCAGACCTTAGGGAGCACAGATACGCAGTATTTT CASQTLGSTDTQYF TRBJ2-3 TRBV19 . .